This TCR beta chain was sequenced for a study of CD8 T cells in Susac syndrome. On the study more broadly: Blood was drawn from patients with Susac syndrome. At that point, they were therapy-naive, on corticosteroids, or on intravenous immunoglobulin alone.

Germline CDR1 is MDHEN and CDR2 is SYDVKM. V was clipped by 2 bases and J by 5 bases, with 12 bases between them. This CDR3 spans 14 amino acids. Random hexamers primed reverse transcription of about 0.45 to 1 ug RNA. An immunoSEQ multiplex PCR generated amplified TCR beta CDR3 products spanning 54 Vbeta and 13 Jbeta. TCRdb re-called the immunoSEQ multiplex PCR reads with MiXCR, one entry per CDR3 protein. The sample yields some 150,000 distinct CDR3 sequences, around 93% seen once. Sequencing of TCR beta, carried out with a high-throughput approach, was applied to CD8+ and CD4+ T cells from the blood. FACS enriched CD8+ TEMRA cells, while bulk CD8+ and CD4+ were negatively isolated.

The sample taken for sequencing was CD4+ T cells from PBMCs. J is TRBJ2-5 and V is TRBV28; the D gene is possibly TRBD2 (6 bases). The TCR comes from a human donor with Susac syndrome. CDR3: CASSLPAGMETQYF. CDR3 in DNA: TGTGCCAGCAGTTTACCTGCGGGGATGGAGACCCAGTACTTC.